The rows below give T cell receptor beta chains drawn from one sample of a study of blood T cell repertoires in COVID-19. Generated by immunoSEQ multiplex PCR, the TCRdb table keeps only in-frame clones and is missing some. The table lists 110,000 or so clones, 75% to 85% of them singletons, with over 9.5% in the top ten. The sample consisted of peripheral blood. These receptors were collected from a human donor in a cohort sampled during active COVID-19. CDR3s include the opening cysteine and the closing phenylalanine or tryptophan. The order of the fields is CDR3 DNA, CDR3 protein, D gene, clone size, V gene, J gene. The D gene is left open where the match is weak. Not all rows give a size; the values are once, few, many and, for expanded clones, a class.

TGTGCTAGCAGCTTATTGCCCGTGGCTAGCGGGAGGATCACAGATACGCAGTATTTT	CASSLLPVASGRITDTQYF	TRBD2	.	TRBV7-7	TRBJ2-3
TGTGCCAGCAGTCAGTATGCGAACACTGAAGCTTTCTTT	CASSQYANTEAFF	.	once	TRBV7-3	TRBJ1-1
TGTGCCGCGTCGGGGTCCCGGTATGGCTACACCTTC	CAASGSRYGYTF	.	.	TRBV6-6	TRBJ1-2
TGTGCCAGCATGGTGGGAGAAGGCTACGAGCAGTACTTC	CASMVGEGYEQYF	.	.	TRBV28	TRBJ2-7
TGTGCCAGCACCTCGACGGGGTCGAATACGCAGTATTTT	CASTSTGSNTQYF	.	.	TRBV5-8	TRBJ2-3
TGTGCCAGCAGCCCCCAGGCACAGACGGACGAGCAGTACTTC	CASSPQAQTDEQYF	.	once	TRBV4-2	TRBJ2-7
TGTGCCAGCAGCCCACGAGGAGGATACACTGAAGCTTTCTTT	CASSPRGGYTEAFF	.	.	TRBV28	TRBJ1-1
TGCGCCAGCAGTCACTATAGAAACGGGACTAATGAAAAACTGTTTTTT	CASSHYRNGTNEKLFF	.	.	TRBV23-1	TRBJ1-4
TGTGCCAGCAGAATGACAGGGCTGGCACCCCTCCACTTT	CASRMTGLAPLHF	TRBD1	.	TRBV11-2	TRBJ1-6
TGTGCCAGCAGCAAAAGGGAGGATCCTGGGGCCAACGTCCTGACTTTC	CASSKREDPGANVLTF	.	.	TRBV21-1	TRBJ2-6
TGTGCCAGCAGCTTATATTTGGGCGCCGAGCAGTACTTC	CASSLYLGAEQYF	.	few	TRBV11-3	TRBJ2-7
TGTGCCAGCAGCCAAGCGGTACAGGGCATTACTAGCACAGATACGCAGTATTTT	CASSQAVQGITSTDTQYF	.	.	TRBV14	TRBJ2-3
TGTGCCAGCAGTGACTGGACAGGTTGGAACACTGAAGCTTTCTTT	CASSDWTGWNTEAFF	TRBD1	.	TRBV6-2/TRBV6-3	TRBJ1-1
TGTGCCACCAGTGACGCGGGACAGGGGGCCTCTAATGAAAAACTGTTTTTT	CATSDAGQGASNEKLFF	TRBD1	.	TRBV24-1	TRBJ1-4
TGTGCCAGCAGTCCGGGGAGGGACTACGAGCAGTACTTC	CASSPGRDYEQYF	TRBD2	few	TRBV9	TRBJ2-7
TGCGCCAGCAGCCAAGGTCCAGGGTCCTACGAGCAGTACTTC	CASSQGPGSYEQYF	.	.	TRBV4-1	TRBJ2-7
TGTGCCAGCAGATCATCGGCAGGGGGCTTGGGAAACACCATATATTTT	CASRSSAGGLGNTIYF	TRBD1	.	TRBV28	TRBJ1-3
TGTGCCAGCAGCTCGGTCCGGGACAGGAATCAGCCCCAGCATTTT	CASSSVRDRNQPQHF	TRBD1	.	TRBV7-2	TRBJ1-5
TGTGCCAGCAGTTATGGCACAGCTATCGACACTGAAGCTTTCTTT	CASSYGTAIDTEAFF	.	once	TRBV6-5	TRBJ1-1
TGTGCCAGCAGCTTAGGACAGGTCCGCTCTGGGGCCAACGTCCTGACTTTC	CASSLGQVRSGANVLTF	.	.	TRBV7-8	TRBJ2-6
TGTGCCAGCAGCTTCGGAGGGGACAGCTACGAGCAGTACTTC	CASSFGGDSYEQYF	.	.	TRBV7-8	TRBJ2-7
TGTGCCAGCAGTTATTGGCAGAACACTGAAGCTTTCTTT	CASSYWQNTEAFF	.	.	TRBV6-5	TRBJ1-1
TGTGCCACCAGTGACCCCTTGACATCCGGGACAGGGGGCAACTATGGCTACACCTTC	CATSDPLTSGTGGNYGYTF	TRBD1	.	TRBV24-1	TRBJ1-2
TGTGCCAGTAGTCCTCAGGGCGGTGGCAATCAGCCCCAGCATTTT	CASSPQGGGNQPQHF	.	few	TRBV19	TRBJ1-5
TGTGCCAGCAGTTACTTTTACAGGGGAAGGAAGTACTTC	CASSYFYRGRKYF	TRBD1	.	TRBV6-7	TRBJ2-7
TGTGCCAGCAGCAGGACAGGGCTCGAGCAGTACTTC	CASSRTGLEQYF	TRBD1	.	TRBV11-3	TRBJ2-7
TGTGCCATCAGTCGACAGGTTCAAGAGACCCAGTACTTC	CAISRQVQETQYF	.	.	TRBV10-3	TRBJ2-5
TGTGCCAGCAGCTTTCGGTCGAAAAACACTGAAGCTTTCTTT	CASSFRSKNTEAFF	.	many	TRBV5-4	TRBJ1-1
TGCGCCAGCAGCTTGTGGGGGGACACCGGGGAGCTGTTTTTT	CASSLWGDTGELFF	.	.	TRBV5-1	TRBJ2-2
TGTGCCAGTAGTCGAGGACTAGTCGCCTACGAGCAGTACTTC	CASSRGLVAYEQYF	TRBD2	.	TRBV19	TRBJ2-7
TGTGCCAGCAGAAGGGGCAGGGGAGGCAATCAGCCCCAGCATTTT	CASRRGRGGNQPQHF	.	.	TRBV6-5	TRBJ1-5
TGTGCCATCAGTGAGTCGATTAGGGGCTCCTATAATTCACCCCTCCACTTT	CAISESIRGSYNSPLHF	.	.	TRBV10-3	TRBJ1-6
TGTGCCAGCTCACCAGGACAGGGCCGGCGCTACACCTTC	CASSPGQGRRYTF	TRBD1	.	TRBV18	TRBJ1-2
TGTGCGGGCCGGGAGAAAGACACCGGGGAGCTGTTTTTT	CAGREKDTGELFF	.	.	TRBV12-3/TRBV12-4	TRBJ2-2
TGCGCCAGCAGCTTGTCCCCAGCGGGGGGCCAAGAGACCCAGTACTTC	CASSLSPAGGQETQYF	TRBD2	.	TRBV5-1	TRBJ2-5
TGTGCCAGCAGTTTAGAGGGGAACACTGAAGCTTTCTTT	CASSLEGNTEAFF	.	.	TRBV6-6	TRBJ1-1
TGTGCCAGCAAGGTTAATCAGGGGGCTAACTATGGCTACACCTTC	CASKVNQGANYGYTF	TRBD1	.	TRBV27	TRBJ1-2
TGCGCCAGCAGCTTGGGGACAGGGATGGGCGAGCAGTACTTC	CASSLGTGMGEQYF	TRBD1	.	TRBV5-1	TRBJ2-7
TGTGCCAGCAGCCACGGCACCGGGGAGCTGTTTTTT	CASSHGTGELFF	.	.	TRBV9	TRBJ2-2
TGTGCCAGCAGAAAGGACAAGACCTATGGCTACACCTTC	CASRKDKTYGYTF	.	.	TRBV2	TRBJ1-2
TGCGCCAGCAGCCAAGCTTACAGTCCTAACTCCTACAATGAGCAGTTCTTC	CASSQAYSPNSYNEQFF	.	.	TRBV4-3	TRBJ2-1
TGTGCCACCGGGCGGGGCACCGGGGAGCTGTTTTTT	CATGRGTGELFF	.	.	TRBV24-1	TRBJ2-2
TGTGCCAGCAGCCCGGCAGGGGTGACTGAAGCTTTCTTT	CASSPAGVTEAFF	.	.	TRBV12-3/TRBV12-4	TRBJ1-1
TGTGCCAGCAGTTTTGGCAGGGTGTCCTACGAGCAGTACTTC	CASSFGRVSYEQYF	.	.	TRBV6-2/TRBV6-3	TRBJ2-7
TGTGCCACCAGTGATTACCAGGGTCACGAGCAGTACTTC	CATSDYQGHEQYF	.	.	TRBV24-1	TRBJ2-7
TGTGCCAGCAGCCCCAGGGGACGGAACACTGAAGCTTTCTTT	CASSPRGRNTEAFF	.	.	TRBV5-8	TRBJ1-1
TGCGCCAGCAGCCAAAGACAGGGGGATACCTACGAGCAGTACTTC	CASSQRQGDTYEQYF	TRBD1	.	TRBV4-1	TRBJ2-7